One and the same sample provided the 25 T cell receptor beta chains below, sequenced in a study of T cell repertoires in cytomegalovirus infection (dated by TCRdb to 2018 to 2020). Sequenced on an Illumina HiSeq 1500. TCRdb cleaned the public reads at Q25 with fastp, built clones with MiXCR and kept in-frame beta chains. Every CDR3 protein is listed once, alongside the most common genes and DNA of its rows. For this sample there are a few hundred thousand distinct CDR3 sequences; around a sixth appear just once. The ten largest account for approximately 12% of the sample. Material: PBMCs. The receptors stem from a human donor in good health (CMV status not recorded). Some clones in this sample may be carry-over from other donors' samples.

The chain has TRBV2 and TRBJ1-2; 9 nucleotides line up with TRBD1. Losses at the gene ends were 3 bases for V and 5 bases for J; bases not matched to a gene: 7. The CDR3 spans 15 residues. Germline CDR1 SNHLY, CDR2 FYNNEI. The CDR3 is CASSDGTGKTYGYTF. The CDR3 DNA reads TGTGCCAGCAGTGACGGGACAGGGAAAACGTATGGCTACACCTTC.

This clonotype was seen a handful of times. The rearrangement uses TRBV28 and TRBJ2-5; D call uncertain. V was trimmed by 9 bases and J by 5 bases, leaving 13 bases between them. CDR1 and CDR2 (germline): MDHEN, SYDVKM. This CDR3 is 12 amino acids long. The CDR3 loop is CARSKASETQYF. The CDR3 DNA follows: TGTGCCAGGTCGAAGGCTTCTGAGACCCAGTACTTC.

This clonotype was seen a few times. The chain is built from TRBV7-2 and TRBJ2-1; 7 nucleotides align to TRBD1. In germline, CDR1 is SGHTA, CDR2 FQGNSA. This CDR3 contains 14 residues. J gave up 5 bases and V 3 bases, and 4 bases lay outside the gene matches. The CDR3 DNA follows: TGTGCCAGCAGCTTCGGGACAGCAAACAATGAGCAGTTCTTC. It translates to CASSFGTANNEQFF.

The rearrangement joins TRBV6-1 to TRBJ1-1, with a possible D match to TRBD1 (6 bases). Trimming removed 5 bases from V and 3 bases from J, with 22 bases in between. CDR3 length: 17 amino acids. Germline CDR1 is MNHNS and CDR2 is SASEGT. CDR3 nucleotide sequence: TGTGCCAGCAGTTACCGCTTACAGGGTTGGGTGGACACTGAAGCTTTCTTT. The encoded protein is CASSYRLQGWVDTEAFF.

This clonotype was found a few times. The chain couples TRBV7-9 to TRBJ1-1, with 7 bases aligning to TRBD1. Per the germline V gene, CDR1 is SEHNR and CDR2 is FQNEAQ (reference sequence). CDR3 size: 14 residues. The ends lost 5 bases at V and 4 bases at J; junction bases unmatched: 7. The CDR3 coding sequence is TGTGCCAGCAGCGCCTTGACAGGGAGCACTGAAGCTTTCTTT. Translated, it gives CASSALTGSTEAFF.

This chain uses TRBV2 with TRBJ2-7, with a tentative D call TRBD1 (6 bases). The CDR3 is 13 amino acids. Germline V lookup: CDR1 SNHLY, CDR2 FYNNEI. V was cut by 8 bases and J by 0 bases, with 11 bases left in between. This CDR3 is CASWVDSSYEQYF. Written as DNA, the CDR3 is TGTGCCAGCTGGGTGGACAGCTCCTACGAGCAGTACTTC.

This rearrangement joins TRBV6-4 to TRBJ1-2; 8 bases fit TRBD1. The germline gives CDR1 MRHNA, CDR2 SNTAGT. V lost 3 bases, J lost 0 bases, and 3 bases stayed unmatched. The CDR3 totals 15 residues. CDR3 amino acids: CASSDSRGPNYGYTF. In DNA form, the CDR3 reads TGTGCCAGCAGTGATTCCAGGGGGCCTAACTATGGCTACACCTTC.

The rearrangement joins TRBV27 to TRBJ2-7; no reliable D call. The germline gives CDR1 MNHEY, CDR2 SMNVEV (reference sequence). Trimming removed 5 bases at V and 5 bases at J, with 13 bases between. The CDR3 is 13 amino acids. This chain's CDR3 is CASSPLGSDEQYF. The DNA for the CDR3 is TGTGCCAGCAGTCCCCTAGGTTCGGACGAGCAGTACTTC.

The V and J genes are TRBV18 and TRBJ2-7; no clear D gene. V dropped 0 bases and J dropped 0 bases, with 9 bases sitting between them. Germline CDR1 and CDR2: KGHSH and LQKENI. This CDR3 has 15 amino acids. DNA of the CDR3: TGTGCCAGCTCACCACCAAACGACTTCTCCTACGAGCAGTACTTC. Amino acids: CASSPPNDFSYEQYF.

This chain uses TRBV28 with TRBJ2-2; the match to TRBD2 covers 13 bases. The CDR3 totals 14 residues. From germline, CDR1 is MDHEN and CDR2 SYDVKM. V lost 5 bases to trimming and J lost 6 bases; unmatched junction nucleotides: 0. In nucleotides, the CDR3 is TGTGCCAGCAGTGGGACTAGCGGGGCCGGGGAGCTGTTTTTT. Residues: CASSGTSGAGELFF.

This clonotype was counted once. A read error may account for a junction end that differs from germline. J is TRBJ2-6 and V is TRBV27; D gene unclear. The germline V gene encodes CDR1 MNHEY and CDR2 SMNVEV (reference sequence). The CDR3 totals 16 residues. The CDR3 reads CPSSLLGDSGANVLTF. In DNA form, the CDR3 reads TGTCCCAGCAGTCTCCTTGGGGACTCTGGGGCCAACGTCCTGACTTTC.

This clonotype was found many times. The V gene is TRBV7-2, the J gene TRBJ2-7; D ambiguous. With 5 bases removed from V and 2 bases from J, the gap between germline ends came to 4 bases. The CDR3 has 11 amino acids. Germline V lookup: CDR1 SGHTA, CDR2 FQGNSA. CDR3 nucleotide sequence: TGTGCCAGCAGCGCGGCCTACGAGCAGTACTTC. Translated: CASSAAYEQYF.

This clonotype was counted a few times. The V call is TRBV6-5, the J call TRBJ2-5; D is unresolved. Germline V gene sequence: CDR1 MNHEY, CDR2 SVGAGI. The CDR3 is 13 amino acids. The germline V and J ends were trimmed by 2 bases and 6 bases, with 10 bases remaining between them. In DNA form, the CDR3 reads TGTGCCAGCAGTTACGCCGGGCTGCAGACCCAGTACTTC. Translated: CASSYAGLQTQYF.

There are many counts of this clonotype. V and J are TRBV11-2 and TRBJ2-1; 13 bases are shared with TRBD2. The CDR3 has 15 residues. V dropped 4 bases and J dropped 9; count of bases not matched to a gene: 6. Germline V gives CDR1 SGHAT, CDR2 FQNNGV. The CDR3 DNA reads TGTGCCAGCAGCTCGGGACTAGCGGGGTCTGGTGAGCAGTTCTTC. Translation: CASSSGLAGSGEQFF. The full variable domain, in which reference TRBV11-2 and TRBJ2-1 provide the parts outside the CDR3, is EAGVAQSPRYKIIEKRQSVAFWCNPISGHATLYWYQQILGQGPKLLIQFQNNGVVDDSQLPKDRFSAERLKGVDSTLKIQPAKLEDSAVYLCASSSGLAGSGEQFFGPGTRLTVL.

The rearrangement links TRBV20-1 to TRBJ1-2; D is unresolved. Germline values: CDR1 DFQATT, CDR2 SNEGSKA (reference sequence). The CDR3 length is 14 residues. V gave up 3 bases and J gave up 8 bases, with 19 bases separating them. This CDR3 reads CSASVGADGDGYTF. CDR3 sequence (DNA): TGCAGTGCTAGCGTGGGCGCGGACGGCGACGGCTACACCTTC.

The chain uses TRBV19 and TRBJ1-6, with a tentative D call TRBD1 (5 bases). V was trimmed by 4 bases and J by 7 bases, leaving 8 bases between them. CDR3 length: 13 residues. Germline V lookup: CDR1 LNHDA, CDR2 SQIVND (reference sequence). The CDR3 DNA is TGTGCCAGTAGTAATCCAGGGAATTCACCCCTCCACTTT. This encodes CASSNPGNSPLHF. Full variable domain (outside the CDR3, taken from reference TRBV19 and TRBJ1-6): DGGITQSPKYLFRKEGQNVTLSCEQNLNHDAMYWYRQDPGQGLRLIYYSQIVNDFQKGDIAEGYSVSREKKESFPLTVTSAQKNPTAFYLCASSNPGNSPLHFGNGTRLTVT.

This clonotype has only one observation. J is TRBJ2-7 and V is TRBV2, with 9 bases that match TRBD1. Germline V CDR1 and CDR2: SNHLY, FYNNEI. The length of the CDR3 is 15 residues. V trimming: 8 bases; J trimming: 6 bases; junction bases outside the gene matches: 14. The CDR3: CASGGPGTGTSEQYF. CDR3 sequence (DNA): TGTGCCAGCGGAGGCCCCGGGACAGGGACCTCCGAGCAGTACTTC.

The V and J genes are TRBV19 and TRBJ2-7; the match to TRBD1 covers 7 bases. Losses at the gene ends were 6 bases for V and 2 bases for J; bases not matched to a gene: 16. The germline V gene has CDR1 LNHDA and CDR2 SQIVND (reference sequence). There are 17 residues in the CDR3. CDR3 nucleotide sequence: TGTGCCAGTAGCCAGAACCACGGGACAGTCGGCCCCTACGAGCAGTACTTC. It specifies CASSQNHGTVGPYEQYF.

The chain carries TRBV12-3 or TRBV12-4 and TRBJ1-6; 7 nucleotides match TRBD1. The CDR3 extends over 15 amino acids. Germline trimming cut 7 bases from V and 2 bases from J; bases unmatched to any gene: 5. CDR3 sequence reads: CASTRTGAYNSPLHF. The CDR3 nucleotides are TGTGCCAGCACCCGGACAGGTGCCTATAATTCACCCCTCCACTTT.

This clonotype was seen a few times. The chain combines TRBV28 with TRBJ1-4; D is perhaps TRBD1 (6 bases). Trimming took 6 bases from V and 4 from J, leaving 12 bases between them. Germline V gene data show CDR1 as MDHEN and CDR2 as SYDVKM. This CDR3 comprises 14 residues. CDR3 residues: CASRPGGGNEKLFF. The CDR3 region has the DNA TGTGCCAGCAGGCCAGGAGGGGGTAATGAAAAACTGTTTTTT.

The CDR3 DNA reads TGTGCCAGCAGAGACAGGGGGATGAGGACTGAAGCTTTCTTT. This encodes CASRDRGMRTEAFF. V and J are TRBV5-6 and TRBJ1-1; 9 nucleotides agree with TRBD1. In germline, CDR1 is SGHDT, CDR2 YYEEEE. The CDR3 length is 14 residues. V dropped 5 bases and J dropped 5; count of bases not matched to a gene: 7.

This clonotype appeared many times. This rearrangement joins TRBV6-1 to TRBJ2-3, with 7 bases aligning to TRBD1. CDR1 is MNHNS and CDR2 is SASEGT in the germline V gene. V lost 10 bases to trimming and J lost 6 bases; unmatched junction nucleotides: 10. The CDR3 is 13 amino acids. CDR3 in DNA: TGTGCCATCGGGCAGGGGGAGTGGGATACGCAGTATTTT. Translating it yields CAIGQGEWDTQYF.

This clonotype was picked up many times. The CDR3 DNA reads as TGTGCCAGCAGTTTAGCGACCATTCCCTATGGCTACACCTTC. Protein sequence: CASSLATIPYGYTF. The rearrangement uses TRBV12-3 or TRBV12-4 and TRBJ1-2; D remains unclear. Trimming cost V 0 bases and J 4 bases, with 9 bases left between them. The CDR3 has 14 residues.

This clonotype occurred many times. The chain links TRBV28 to TRBJ1-5; D unresolved. The CDR3 has 13 residues. V lost 5 bases, J lost 4 bases, and 9 bases lay in between. From germline, CDR1 is MDHEN and CDR2 SYDVKM. Here the CDR3 DNA reads TGTGCCAGCAGTCCTCAACAGAATCAGCCCCAGCATTTT. Its protein is CASSPQQNQPQHF.

In its sample, this clonotype was seen a few times. The chain employs TRBV7-2 and TRBJ2-1; 7 nucleotides align to TRBD1. Trimming took 4 bases from V and 7 from J; bases not matched to a gene: 7. Germline V CDR1 and CDR2: SGHTA, FQGNSA. CDR3 length: 14 residues. In DNA form, the CDR3 reads TGTGCCAGCAGCTACGGGACAGAGACTAATGAGCAGTTCTTC. It specifies CASSYGTETNEQFF.